This TCR beta chain stems from a study of T cells in Graves' hyperthyroidism and ophthalmopathy. Regarding the study as a whole: Blood also carried most thyroid clonotypes expanded above 0.001. Ophthalmopathy and stable hyperthyroidism were told apart by a 13 V-J model.

V shed 6 bases and J shed 0 bases, with 12 bases lying between them. This CDR3 spans 14 amino acids. The V gene's germline CDR1 is DFQATT and CDR2 SNEGSKA (reference sequence). Amplified regions were TCR beta CDR3 sequences from RNA transcripts. The TCR CDR3 was amplified in a first-round RT-PCR using the HTBI primer set. TCRdb processed the multiplex PCR reads anew with MiXCR; each CDR3 protein has one entry. This table holds some 570,000 distinct CDR3 sequences, approximately 14% found once. This clonotype was found many times. Antigen specificity is unknown. Input material: blood. J is TRBJ1-5 and V is TRBV20-1, with D tentatively TRBD1 (6 bases). The clonotype was recovered from a woman between 18 and 30 years old with Graves' ophthalmopathy. CDR3 amino acids: CSARTGFSNQPQHF. The CDR3 nucleotides read TGCAGTGCCCGTACAGGGTTTAGCAATCAGCCCCAGCATTTT.